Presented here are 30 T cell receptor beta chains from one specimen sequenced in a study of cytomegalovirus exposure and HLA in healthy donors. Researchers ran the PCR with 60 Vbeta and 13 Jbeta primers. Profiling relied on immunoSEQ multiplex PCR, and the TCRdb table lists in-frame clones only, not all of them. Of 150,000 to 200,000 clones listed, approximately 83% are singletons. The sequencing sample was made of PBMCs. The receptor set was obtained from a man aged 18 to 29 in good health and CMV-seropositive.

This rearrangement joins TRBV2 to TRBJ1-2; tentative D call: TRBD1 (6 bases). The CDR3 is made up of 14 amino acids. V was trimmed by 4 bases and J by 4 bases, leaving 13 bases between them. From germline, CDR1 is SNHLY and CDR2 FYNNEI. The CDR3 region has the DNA TGTGCCAGCAGTGGGGAAGGGGGTTTCTATGGCTACACCTTC. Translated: CASSGEGGFYGYTF.

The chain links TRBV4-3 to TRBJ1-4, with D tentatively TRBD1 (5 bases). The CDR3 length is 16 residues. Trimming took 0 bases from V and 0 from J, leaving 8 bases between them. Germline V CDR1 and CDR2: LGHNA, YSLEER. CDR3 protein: CASSQDWGTTNEKLFF. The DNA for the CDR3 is TGCGCCAGCAGCCAAGATTGGGGCACAACTAATGAAAAACTGTTTTTT.

CDR3 loop: CASLRFTYNEQFF. As DNA, the CDR3 is TGTGCCAGCCTGAGGTTCACCTACAATGAGCAGTTCTTC. The chain is built from TRBV5-8 and TRBJ2-1; D not resolved. The germline V and J ends were trimmed by 7 bases and 2 bases, with 10 bases remaining between them. The germline CDR1 and CDR2 sequences are SGHTS and YDEGEE. The CDR3 spans 13 residues.

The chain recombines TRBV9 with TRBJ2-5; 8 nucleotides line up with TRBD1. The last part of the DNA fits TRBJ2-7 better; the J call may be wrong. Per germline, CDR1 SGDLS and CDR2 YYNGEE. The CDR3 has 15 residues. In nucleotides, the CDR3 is TGTGCCAGCAGCAAGGGACAGGCGAGCTCCTACGAGCAGTACTTC. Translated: CASSKGQASSYEQYF.

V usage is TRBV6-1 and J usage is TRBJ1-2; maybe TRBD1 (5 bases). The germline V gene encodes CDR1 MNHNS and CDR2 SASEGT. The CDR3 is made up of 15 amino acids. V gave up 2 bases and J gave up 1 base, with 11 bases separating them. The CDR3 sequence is CASSERQGFNYGYTF. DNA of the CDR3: TGTGCCAGCAGTGAACGCCAGGGCTTTAACTATGGCTACACCTTC.

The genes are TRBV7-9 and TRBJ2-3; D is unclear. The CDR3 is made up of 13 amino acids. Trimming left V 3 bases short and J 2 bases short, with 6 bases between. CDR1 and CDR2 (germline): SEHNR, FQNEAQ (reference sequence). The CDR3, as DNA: TGTGCCAGCAGCTTTGAGTACACAGATACGCAGTATTTT. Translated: CASSFEYTDTQYF.

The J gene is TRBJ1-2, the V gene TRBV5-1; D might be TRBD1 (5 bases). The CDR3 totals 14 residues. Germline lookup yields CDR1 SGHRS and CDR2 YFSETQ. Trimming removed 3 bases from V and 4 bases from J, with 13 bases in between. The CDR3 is CASSYIQGGYGYTF. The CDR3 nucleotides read TGCGCCAGCAGCTACATCCAGGGAGGCTATGGCTACACCTTC.

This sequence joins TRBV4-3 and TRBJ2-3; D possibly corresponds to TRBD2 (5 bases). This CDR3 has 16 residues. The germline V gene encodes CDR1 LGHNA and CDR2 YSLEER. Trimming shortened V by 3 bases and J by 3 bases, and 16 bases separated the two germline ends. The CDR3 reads CASSQTETRGTDTQYF. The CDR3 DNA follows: TGCGCCAGCAGCCAGACCGAGACTCGGGGTACAGATACGCAGTATTTT.

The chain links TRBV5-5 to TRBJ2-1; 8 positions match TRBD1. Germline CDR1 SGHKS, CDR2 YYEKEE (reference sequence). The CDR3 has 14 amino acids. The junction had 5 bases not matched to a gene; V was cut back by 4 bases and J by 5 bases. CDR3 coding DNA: TGTGCCAGCAGCGCGGACAGGGCAAACAATGAGCAGTTCTTC. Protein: CASSADRANNEQFF.

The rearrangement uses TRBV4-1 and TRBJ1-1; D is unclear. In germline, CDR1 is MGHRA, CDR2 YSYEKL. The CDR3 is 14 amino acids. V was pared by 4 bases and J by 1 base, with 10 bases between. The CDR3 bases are TGCGCCAGCAGCCTCCAGACTAAGAACACTGAAGCTTTCTTT. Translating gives CASSLQTKNTEAFF.

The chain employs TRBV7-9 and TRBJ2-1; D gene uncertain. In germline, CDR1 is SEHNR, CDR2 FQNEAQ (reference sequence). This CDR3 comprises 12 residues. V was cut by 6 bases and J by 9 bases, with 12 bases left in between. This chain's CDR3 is CASRFSLAEQFF. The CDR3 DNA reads TGTGCCAGCAGGTTCAGTTTAGCTGAGCAGTTCTTC.

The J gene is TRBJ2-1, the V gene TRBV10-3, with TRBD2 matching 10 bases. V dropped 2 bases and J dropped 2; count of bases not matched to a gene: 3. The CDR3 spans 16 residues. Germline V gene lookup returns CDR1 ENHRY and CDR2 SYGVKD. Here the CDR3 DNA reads TGTGCCATCAGTGAGACTCTAGCGGGGGCCTACAATGAGCAGTTCTTC. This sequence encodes CAISETLAGAYNEQFF.

The CDR3 loop is CASSVGAGLSTDTQYF. CDR3 nucleotide sequence: TGTGCCAGCAGCGTAGGGGCGGGGTTAAGCACAGATACGCAGTATTTT. The chain is built from TRBV9 and TRBJ2-3; possibly TRBD2 for D (6 bases). The ends were cut back, 0 bases at V and 0 bases at J, with 11 bases in the middle. The CDR3 loop spans 16 amino acids. Germline V gene sequence: CDR1 SGDLS, CDR2 YYNGEE. The complete variable domain, with remaining parts taken from reference TRBV9 and TRBJ2-3, reads DSGVTQTPKHLITATGQRVTLRCSPRSGDLSVYWYQQSLDQGLQFLIQYYNGEERAKGNILERFSAQQFPDLHSELNLSSLELGDSALYFCASSVGAGLSTDTQYFGPGTRLTVL.

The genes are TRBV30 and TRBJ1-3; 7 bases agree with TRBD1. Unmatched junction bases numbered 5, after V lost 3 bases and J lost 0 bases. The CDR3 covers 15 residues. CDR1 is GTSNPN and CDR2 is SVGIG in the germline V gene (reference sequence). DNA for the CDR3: TGTGCCTGGAGGGGACAGCAATTCTCTGGAAACACCATATATTTT. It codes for CAWRGQQFSGNTIYF.

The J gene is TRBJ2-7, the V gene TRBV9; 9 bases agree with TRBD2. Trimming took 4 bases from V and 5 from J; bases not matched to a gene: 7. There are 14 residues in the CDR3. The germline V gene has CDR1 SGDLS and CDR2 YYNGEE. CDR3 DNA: TGTGCCAGCAGCCTTAGCGGGGGAACTAACGAGCAGTACTTC. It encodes CASSLSGGTNEQYF. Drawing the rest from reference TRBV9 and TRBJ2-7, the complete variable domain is DSGVTQTPKHLITATGQRVTLRCSPRSGDLSVYWYQQSLDQGLQFLIQYYNGEERAKGNILERFSAQQFPDLHSELNLSSLELGDSALYFCASSLSGGTNEQYFGPGTRLTVT.

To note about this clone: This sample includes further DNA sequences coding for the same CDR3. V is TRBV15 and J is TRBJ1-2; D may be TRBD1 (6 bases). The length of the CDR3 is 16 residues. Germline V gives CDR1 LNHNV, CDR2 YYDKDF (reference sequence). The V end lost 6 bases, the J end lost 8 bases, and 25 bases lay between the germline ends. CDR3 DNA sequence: TGTGCCACCAGTGATCGGGCCCCCACAGGGATTCGGGGCTACACCTTC. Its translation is CATSDRAPTGIRGYTF. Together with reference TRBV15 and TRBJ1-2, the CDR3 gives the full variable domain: DAMVIQNPRYQVTQFGKPVTLSCSQTLNHNVMYWYQQKSSQAPKLLFHYYDKDFNNEADTPDNFQSRRPNTSFCFLDIRSPGLGDTAMYLCATSDRAPTGIRGYTFGSGTRLTVV.

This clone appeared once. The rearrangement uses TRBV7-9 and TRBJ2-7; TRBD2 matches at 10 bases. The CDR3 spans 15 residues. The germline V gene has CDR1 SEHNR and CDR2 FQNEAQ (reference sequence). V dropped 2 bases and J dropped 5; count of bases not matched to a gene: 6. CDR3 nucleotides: TGTGCCAGCAGCTTACGGGTAGCGGGGGGTAACGAGCAGTACTTC. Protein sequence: CASSLRVAGGNEQYF.

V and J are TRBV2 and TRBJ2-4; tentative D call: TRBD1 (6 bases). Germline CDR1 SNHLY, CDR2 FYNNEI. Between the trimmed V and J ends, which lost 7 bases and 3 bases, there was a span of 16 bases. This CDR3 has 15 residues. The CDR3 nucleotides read TGTGCCAGCAACCAAGACAGGTTGAGCAAAAACATTCAGTACTTC. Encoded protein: CASNQDRLSKNIQYF.

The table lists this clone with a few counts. The CDR3 DNA sequence: TGCGCCAGCAGCCAAGGAACTAGCGGGGTTCTAGATACGCAGTATTTT. Its protein is CASSQGTSGVLDTQYF. The V and J genes are TRBV4-3 and TRBJ2-3; TRBD2 matches 10 bases. The V segment lost 1 base and the J segment 5 bases; nucleotides outside the gene matches: 6. Germline V gives CDR1 LGHNA, CDR2 YSLEER. This CDR3 is built from 16 residues.

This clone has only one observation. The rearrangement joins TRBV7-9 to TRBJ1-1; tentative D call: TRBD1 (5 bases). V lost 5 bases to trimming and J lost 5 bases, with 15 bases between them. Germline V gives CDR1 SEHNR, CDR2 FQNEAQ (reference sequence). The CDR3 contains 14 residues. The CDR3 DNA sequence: TGTGCCAGCAGCGGTTCAGGGTTTACGACTGAAGCTTTCTTT. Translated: CASSGSGFTTEAFF.

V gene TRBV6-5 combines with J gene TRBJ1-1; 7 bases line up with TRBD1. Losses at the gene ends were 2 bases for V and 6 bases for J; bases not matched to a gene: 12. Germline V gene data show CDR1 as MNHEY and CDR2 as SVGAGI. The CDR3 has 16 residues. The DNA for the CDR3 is TGTGCCAGCAGTTACGGGGGACAGACGAACAGCGCTGAAGCTTTCTTT. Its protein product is CASSYGGQTNSAEAFF.

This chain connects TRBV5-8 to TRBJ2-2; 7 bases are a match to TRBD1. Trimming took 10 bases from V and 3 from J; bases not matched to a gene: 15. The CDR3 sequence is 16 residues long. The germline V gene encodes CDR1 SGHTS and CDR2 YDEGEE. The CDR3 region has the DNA TGTGCCGGAGCCATCCGGACAGGAACTTACACCGGGGAGCTGTTTTTT. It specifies CAGAIRTGTYTGELFF.

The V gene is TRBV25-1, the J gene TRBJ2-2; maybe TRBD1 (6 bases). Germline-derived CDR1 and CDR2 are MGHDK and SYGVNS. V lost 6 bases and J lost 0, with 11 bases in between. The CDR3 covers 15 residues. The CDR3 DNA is TGTGCCAGCAGAAGGACAGCTACGAACACCGGGGAGCTGTTTTTT. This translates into CASRRTATNTGELFF.

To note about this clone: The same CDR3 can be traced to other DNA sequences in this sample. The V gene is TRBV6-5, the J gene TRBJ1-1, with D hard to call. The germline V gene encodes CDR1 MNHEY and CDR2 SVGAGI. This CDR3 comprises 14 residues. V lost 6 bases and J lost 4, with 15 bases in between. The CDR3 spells CASSRAGSGTEAFF. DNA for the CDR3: TGTGCCAGCAGCCGGGCGGGGAGCGGCACTGAAGCTTTCTTT.

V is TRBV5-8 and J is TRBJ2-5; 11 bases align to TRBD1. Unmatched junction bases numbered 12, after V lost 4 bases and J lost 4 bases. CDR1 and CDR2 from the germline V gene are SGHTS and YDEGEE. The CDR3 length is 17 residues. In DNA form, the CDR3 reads TGTGCCAGCAGCATCGGGACAGGGGGGCGTTCAGGAGAGACCCAGTACTTC. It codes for CASSIGTGGRSGETQYF.

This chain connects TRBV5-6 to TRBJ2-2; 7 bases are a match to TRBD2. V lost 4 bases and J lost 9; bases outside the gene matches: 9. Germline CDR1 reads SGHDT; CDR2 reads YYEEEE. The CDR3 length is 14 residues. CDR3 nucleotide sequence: TGTGCCAGCAGCACCGCGGGGGTTCCCCGGGAGCTGTTTTTT. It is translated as CASSTAGVPRELFF.

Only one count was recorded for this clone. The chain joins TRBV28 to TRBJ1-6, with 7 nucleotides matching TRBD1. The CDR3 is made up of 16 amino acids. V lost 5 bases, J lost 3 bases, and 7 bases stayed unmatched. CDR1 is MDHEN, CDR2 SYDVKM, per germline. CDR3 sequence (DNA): TGTGCCAGCAGTCCCCCCGCAGGGGGCTATAATTCACCCCTCCACTTT. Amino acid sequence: CASSPPAGGYNSPLHF.

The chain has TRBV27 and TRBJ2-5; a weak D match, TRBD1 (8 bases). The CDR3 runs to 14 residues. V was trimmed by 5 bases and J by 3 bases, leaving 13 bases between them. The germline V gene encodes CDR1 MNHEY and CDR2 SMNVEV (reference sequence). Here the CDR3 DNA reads TGTGCCAGCAGTCACAGGGGGGGCGAAGAGACCCAGTACTTC. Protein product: CASSHRGGEETQYF.

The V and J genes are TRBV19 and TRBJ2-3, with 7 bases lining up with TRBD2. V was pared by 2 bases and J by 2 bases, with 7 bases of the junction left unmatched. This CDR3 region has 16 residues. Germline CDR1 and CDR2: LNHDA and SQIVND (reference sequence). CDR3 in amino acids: CASSIRPAGFTDTQYF. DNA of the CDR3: TGTGCCAGTAGTATACGTCCAGCGGGGTTCACAGATACGCAGTATTTT.

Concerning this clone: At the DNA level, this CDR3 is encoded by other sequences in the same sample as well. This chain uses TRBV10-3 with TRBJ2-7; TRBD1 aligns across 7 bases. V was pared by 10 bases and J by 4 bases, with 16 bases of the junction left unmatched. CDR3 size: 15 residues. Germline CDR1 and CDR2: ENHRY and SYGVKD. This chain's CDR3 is CATLSRDSKSYEQYF. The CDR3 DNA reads TGTGCCACCCTGAGCCGGGACAGCAAGTCTTACGAGCAGTACTTC.